This entry lists 27 T cell receptor beta chains sequenced from one sample in a study of shared clonotypes between healthy human individuals. The protocol was immunoSEQ multiplex PCR, while the TCRdb copy is restricted to in-frame clones and leaves out a portion. Here the sample spans roughly 2.5 million clones, more than 80% being singletons. Sequenced input: naive CD4+ T cells sorted from blood. As to subset: CD45RA+ positively selected. These receptors were collected from a man younger than 30 in good health.

This chain links TRBV19 with TRBJ1-5; no clear D gene. Germline V gene data show CDR1 as LNHDA and CDR2 as SQIVND (reference sequence). The CDR3 has 15 amino acids. V shed 4 bases and J shed 3 bases, with 13 bases lying between them. The CDR3 here is CASSNGAIYNQPQHF. The DNA for the CDR3 is TGTGCCAGTAGTAACGGCGCCATTTACAATCAGCCCCAGCATTTT.

The CDR3 is CASSGGQTGGRKETQYF. The CDR3 DNA sequence: TGTGCCAGCAGTGGGGGGCAGACAGGGGGCCGGAAAGAGACCCAGTACTTC. This chain joins TRBV6-1 and TRBJ2-5; 10 bases align to TRBD1. This CDR3 comprises 17 residues. Per the germline V gene, CDR1 is MNHNS and CDR2 is SASEGT. Trimming at V came to 4 bases and at J to 3 bases, leaving 11 bases not matched to a gene.

The gene calls are TRBV4-3 and TRBJ2-7, with D possibly matching TRBD2 (6 bases). Germline V gives CDR1 LGHNA, CDR2 YSLEER. Trimming pared 0 bases from V and 3 bases from J, leaving 15 bases between. The length of the CDR3 is 16 residues. CDR3 sequence (DNA): TGCGCCAGCAGCCAAGATGGGGGGTCCGCCTTCTACGAGCAGTACTTC. Protein sequence: CASSQDGGSAFYEQYF.

The chain combines TRBV19 with TRBJ1-5; tentative D call: TRBD1 (6 bases). This CDR3 is 16 amino acids long. The germline V gene encodes CDR1 LNHDA and CDR2 SQIVND (reference sequence). With 2 bases removed from V and 5 bases from J, the gap between germline ends came to 16 bases. The DNA of the CDR3 is TGTGCCAGTAGTATACAGCACGGGGGCGGGTATCAGCCCCAGCATTTT. Its translation: CASSIQHGGGYQPQHF.

This chain uses TRBV5-4 with TRBJ1-1, with 7 bases lining up with TRBD1. The V gene end was trimmed by 7 bases and the J gene end by 0 bases; junction bases not matched to a gene: 9. Per germline, CDR1 SGHNT and CDR2 YYREEE (reference sequence). The CDR3 contains 15 residues. The CDR3 coding sequence is TGTGCCAGCCTTGAAGGGGACAGATTGAACACTGAAGCTTTCTTT. Translation gives CASLEGDRLNTEAFF.

J is TRBJ1-2 and V is TRBV18; TRBD1 is a possible D gene (5 bases). This CDR3 has 16 residues. Trimming left V 3 bases short and J 0 bases short, with 14 bases between. Germline assignment: CDR1 KGHSH and CDR2 LQKENI. Here the CDR3 reads CASSPTDSSTNYGYTF. The CDR3 nucleotides are TGTGCCAGCTCACCCACCGACAGCTCCACTAACTATGGCTACACCTTC.

About this clone itself: Other DNA sequences in this specimen translate into the identical CDR3. V and J are TRBV5-1 and TRBJ1-3; a weak D match, TRBD1 (6 bases). The CDR3 consists of 14 residues. Trimming removed 0 bases at V and 4 bases at J, with 8 bases between. Germline CDR1 is SGHRS and CDR2 is YFSETQ. The CDR3 nucleotides read TGCGCCAGCAGCTTGGCGGGGGCAGGAAACACCATATATTTT. Its protein is CASSLAGAGNTIYF.

This sequence joins TRBV2 and TRBJ2-1; perhaps TRBD1 as D (6 bases). V lost 6 bases, J lost 16 bases, and 19 bases lay in between. CDR1 SNHLY and CDR2 FYNNEI come from the germline V gene. The CDR3 consists of 12 residues. Here the CDR3 DNA reads TGTGCCAGCAGACTGACAGGTCACCTCTCCTTCTTC. Translation: CASRLTGHLSFF.

CDR3 residues: CASSWDINQPQHF. In DNA form, the CDR3 reads TGTGCCAGCAGCTGGGACATCAATCAGCCCCAGCATTTT. This rearrangement joins TRBV6-1 to TRBJ1-5; D is perhaps TRBD1 (6 bases). Germline V lookup: CDR1 MNHNS, CDR2 SASEGT. V shed 6 bases and J shed 3 bases, with 9 bases lying between them. There are 13 residues in the CDR3.

The V and J genes are TRBV5-6 and TRBJ1-5; D is unclear. CDR3 length equals 11 residues. Germline V gives CDR1 SGHDT, CDR2 YYEEEE. The V end lost 0 bases, the J end lost 15 bases, and 10 bases lay between the germline ends. The CDR3 DNA reads as TGTGCCAGCAGCTTGGGGGGAGGTCGGCATTTT. Translating it yields CASSLGGGRHF.

On this clone itself: In the same sample, other DNA sequences code for this CDR3. The chain carries TRBV7-9 and TRBJ1-5; no clear D gene. This CDR3 is 15 amino acids long. Trimming shortened V by 3 bases and J by 1 base, and 10 bases separated the two germline ends. Per germline, CDR1 SEHNR and CDR2 FQNEAQ (reference sequence). The CDR3 sequence: CASSLGSDSNQPQHF. The CDR3 nucleotides are TGTGCCAGCAGCTTGGGCAGTGACAGCAATCAGCCCCAGCATTTT.

The chain is built from TRBV19 and TRBJ2-5; 8 nucleotides match TRBD1. V lost 5 bases, J lost 1 base, and 9 bases stayed unmatched. The CDR3 covers 16 residues. The germline CDR1 and CDR2 sequences are LNHDA and SQIVND (reference sequence). CDR3: CASSAWTGRFQETQYF. The DNA for the CDR3 is TGTGCCAGTAGTGCTTGGACAGGGAGGTTCCAAGAGACCCAGTACTTC.

V is TRBV13 and J is TRBJ2-1, with a possible D match to TRBD2 (6 bases). Germline CDR1 is PRHDT and CDR2 is FYEKMQ (reference sequence). This CDR3 contains 13 residues. V lost 2 bases, J lost 8 bases, and 10 bases lay in between. The CDR3 nucleotides read TGTGCCAGCAGCTTACTGGCTAGCGATGAGCAGTTCTTC. Amino acid sequence: CASSLLASDEQFF.

This chain joins TRBV5-1 and TRBJ2-5, with 7 bases fitting TRBD1. Losses at the gene ends were 3 bases for V and 5 bases for J; bases not matched to a gene: 4. Per the germline V gene, CDR1 is SGHRS and CDR2 is YFSETQ. This CDR3 region has 13 residues. The CDR3 region is CASSSTGYETQYF. CDR3 bases: TGCGCCAGCAGCTCGACAGGGTACGAGACCCAGTACTTC.

This chain links TRBV19 with TRBJ1-5; 9 positions agree with TRBD1. This CDR3 has 16 residues. Germline CDR1 reads LNHDA; CDR2 reads SQIVND (reference sequence). After removal of 5 bases from V and 6 bases from J, the junction contained 11 bases not matched to a gene. CDR3 in DNA: TGTGCCAGTAGTTTCGGGACAGGGCTCTCCGGTCAGCCCCAGCATTTT. Protein sequence: CASSFGTGLSGQPQHF.

The chain recombines TRBV6-1 with TRBJ1-1; D unresolved. The V and J ends lost 7 bases and 8 bases respectively, with 23 bases between them. Per the germline V gene, CDR1 is MNHNS and CDR2 is SASEGT. The CDR3 is made up of 15 amino acids. CDR3 sequence: CASTPPGPLLREAFF. CDR3 nucleotides: TGTGCCAGCACCCCTCCCGGGCCCCTCCTTAGGGAAGCTTTCTTT.

The chain carries TRBV7-2 and TRBJ2-5; D is possibly TRBD2 (5 bases). Trimming shortened V by 2 bases and J by 5 bases, and 15 bases separated the two germline ends. Germline CDR1 and CDR2: SGHTA and FQGNSA. This CDR3 has 15 residues. For the CDR3, the DNA is TGTGCCAGCAGCTTATCCCCTAGCCCCCCCGAGACCCAGTACTTC. Residues: CASSLSPSPPETQYF.

The genes are TRBV7-9 and TRBJ2-3; a weak D match, TRBD2 (6 bases). Germline CDR1 is SEHNR and CDR2 is FQNEAQ (reference sequence). V was clipped by 4 bases and J by 1 base, with 12 bases between them. The CDR3 has 15 residues. DNA for the CDR3: TGTGCCAGCAGCTCCAGCGGGCTACGCACAGATACGCAGTATTTT. Protein: CASSSSGLRTDTQYF.

J is TRBJ1-2 and V is TRBV19; TRBD1 aligns across 7 bases. After removal of 7 bases from V and 0 bases from J, the junction contained 14 bases not matched to a gene. CDR1 LNHDA and CDR2 SQIVND come from the germline V gene (reference sequence). The CDR3 has 17 amino acids. For the CDR3, the DNA is TGTGCCAGTATTCCGGACAGGAGTCGTCTCTCTAACTATGGCTACACCTTC. This codes for CASIPDRSRLSNYGYTF.

V usage is TRBV28 and J usage is TRBJ1-5; 11 positions match TRBD1. The CDR3 consists of 16 residues. The V gene end was trimmed by 6 bases and the J gene end by 0 bases; junction bases not matched to a gene: 4. Germline-derived CDR1 and CDR2 are MDHEN and SYDVKM. The CDR3 nucleotides are TGTGCCAGCAGCGGGACAGGGGGTCATAGCAATCAGCCCCAGCATTTT. Protein sequence: CASSGTGGHSNQPQHF.

A word on this clone: One end of the junction fails to match germline, which may point to a read error. This rearrangement joins TRBV12-5 to TRBJ2-6; D call uncertain. The CDR3 length is 21 residues. CDR1 and CDR2 from the germline V gene are LGHNT and FRNRAP. The CDR3 region has the DNA TGTGCTAGTGTTTTGGGCGACAAATCCTCCTTCACGTACTCCGGGGCCAACGTCCTGACTTTC. This encodes CASVLGDKSSFTYSGANVLTF. Looking up the rest from reference TRBV12-5 and TRBJ2-6 gives the full variable domain: DARVTQTPRHKVTEMGQEVTMRCQPILGHNTVFWYRQTMMQGLELLAYFRNRAPLDDSGMPKDRFSAEMPDATLATLKIQPSEPRDSAVYFCASVLGDKSSFTYSGANVLTFGAGSRLTVL.

The J gene is TRBJ2-7, the V gene TRBV7-9; possibly TRBD2 for D (6 bases). The V and J ends lost 0 bases and 7 bases respectively, with 19 bases between them. The CDR3 sequence is 16 residues long. The V gene's germline CDR1 is SEHNR and CDR2 FQNEAQ (reference sequence). The CDR3, as DNA: TGTGCCAGCAGCTTAGCCGGCGGGGCCGGTCCTTGGGAGCAGTACTTC. Translated, it gives CASSLAGGAGPWEQYF.

The count of this clone is one. The rearrangement links TRBV10-1 to TRBJ1-6; tentatively, D is TRBD1 (6 bases). This CDR3 region has 15 residues. Germline lookup yields CDR1 WNHNN and CDR2 SYGVQD (reference sequence). The V end lost 10 bases, the J end lost 0 bases, and 13 bases lay between the germline ends. The CDR3 here is CAKNRASSYNSPLHF. CDR3 sequence (DNA): TGCGCCAAGAACAGGGCTAGCTCCTATAATTCACCCCTCCACTTT.

Notes on this clone: The same CDR3 also results from other DNA sequences found in this sample. The gene calls are TRBV4-1 and TRBJ1-2; perhaps TRBD1 as D (6 bases). The CDR3 loop spans 15 amino acids. Germline V CDR1 and CDR2: MGHRA, YSYEKL. V dropped 0 bases and J dropped 0 bases, with 8 bases sitting between them. CDR3 sequence: CASSQETGPNYGYTF. As DNA, the CDR3 is TGCGCCAGCAGCCAAGAGACAGGACCTAACTATGGCTACACCTTC.

The gene calls are TRBV7-9 and TRBJ2-5; 7 bases align to TRBD1. The germline CDR1 and CDR2 sequences are SEHNR and FQNEAQ (reference sequence). Trimming cost V 5 bases and J 2 bases; bases outside gene matches: 5. This CDR3 contains 14 residues. As DNA, the CDR3 is TGTGCCAGCAGCAGAGGGACAGTGCAAGAGACCCAGTACTTC. This sequence encodes CASSRGTVQETQYF.

This chain joins TRBV2 and TRBJ1-6; 8 nucleotides match TRBD1. V lost 5 bases to trimming and J lost 9 bases; unmatched junction nucleotides: 12. CDR3 length equals 16 residues. Germline loops: CDR1 SNHLY, CDR2 FYNNEI. The CDR3, as DNA: TGTGCCAGCAGTATACAACAGGGGGTAGTAGGTTCACCCCTCCACTTT. This encodes CASSIQQGVVGSPLHF.

The CDR3 DNA reads TGTGCCAGCAGCTTTTCCAGCGGGAGTGGATGGAATGAGCAGTTCTTC. Its protein product is CASSFSSGSGWNEQFF. The chain links TRBV11-2 to TRBJ2-1, with 8 bases lining up with TRBD2. J lost 7 bases, V lost 3 bases, and 11 bases had no gene match. CDR3 length: 16 amino acids. Germline assignment: CDR1 SGHAT and CDR2 FQNNGV.